This T cell receptor (beta chain) was retrieved from a study of shared clonotypes between healthy human individuals. Per the germline V gene, CDR1 is LNHNV and CDR2 is YYDKDF (reference sequence). Losses at the gene ends were 5 bases for V and 3 bases for J; bases not matched to a gene: 6. This CDR3 has 14 residues. The table came from immunoSEQ multiplex PCR; TCRdb's copy has only in-frame clones and leaves some out. The sample records 300,000 to 400,000 clones, around 72% being singletons. The chain couples TRBV15 to TRBJ1-1, with TRBD1 matching 7 bases. This TCR came from a young man in good health. Input material: memory CD4+ T cells sorted from blood. Subset in this sample: CD45RA-negative fraction. The CDR3 region is CATSGGGFYTEAFF. The CDR3 region has the DNA TGTGCCACCAGCGGAGGGGGCTTTTACACTGAAGCTTTCTTT. The full variable domain, rest sourced from reference TRBV15 and TRBJ1-1, is DAMVIQNPRYQVTQFGKPVTLSCSQTLNHNVMYWYQQKSSQAPKLLFHYYDKDFNNEADTPDNFQSRRPNTSFCFLDIRSPGLGDTAMYLCATSGGGFYTEAFFGQGTRLTVV.